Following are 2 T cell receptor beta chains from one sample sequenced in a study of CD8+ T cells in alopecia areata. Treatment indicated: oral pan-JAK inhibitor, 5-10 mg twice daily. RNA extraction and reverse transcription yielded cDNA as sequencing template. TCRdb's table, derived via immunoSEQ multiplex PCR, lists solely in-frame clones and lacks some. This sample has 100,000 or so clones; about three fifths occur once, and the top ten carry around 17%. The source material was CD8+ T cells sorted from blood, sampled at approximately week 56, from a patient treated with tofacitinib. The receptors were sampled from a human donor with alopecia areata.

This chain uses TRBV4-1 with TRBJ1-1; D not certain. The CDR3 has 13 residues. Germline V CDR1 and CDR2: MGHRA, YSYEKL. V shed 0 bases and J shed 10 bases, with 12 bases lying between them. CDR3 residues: CASSQEMGPGAFF. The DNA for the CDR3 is TGCGCCAGCAGCCAAGAGATGGGTCCGGGAGCTTTCTTT.

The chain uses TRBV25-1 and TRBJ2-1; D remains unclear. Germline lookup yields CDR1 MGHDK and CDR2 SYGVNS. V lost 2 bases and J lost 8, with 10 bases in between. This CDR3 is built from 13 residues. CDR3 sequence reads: CASSEIGPYEQFF. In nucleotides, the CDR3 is TGTGCCAGCAGTGAAATAGGTCCCTATGAGCAGTTCTTC. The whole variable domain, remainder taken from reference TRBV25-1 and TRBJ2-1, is EADIYQTPRYLVIGTGKKITLECSQTMGHDKMYWYQQDPGMELHLIHYSYGVNSTEKGDLSSESTVSRIRTEHFPLTLESARPSHTSQYLCASSEIGPYEQFFGPGTRLTVL.